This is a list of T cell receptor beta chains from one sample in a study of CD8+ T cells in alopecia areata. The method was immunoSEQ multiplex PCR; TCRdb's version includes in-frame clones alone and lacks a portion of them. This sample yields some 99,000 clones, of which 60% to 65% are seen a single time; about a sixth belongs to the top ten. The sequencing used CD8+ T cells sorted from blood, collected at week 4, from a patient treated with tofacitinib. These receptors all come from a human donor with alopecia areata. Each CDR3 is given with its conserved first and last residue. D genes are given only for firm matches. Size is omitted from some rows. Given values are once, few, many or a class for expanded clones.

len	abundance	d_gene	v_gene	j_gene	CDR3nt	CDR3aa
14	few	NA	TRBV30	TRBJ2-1	TGTGCCTGGAGGTGGGGGGCCTTGTACAATGAGCAGTTCTTC	CAWRWGALYNEQFF
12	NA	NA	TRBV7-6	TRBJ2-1	TGTGCCAGCAGCGCCGCTGGTGGTGAGCAGTTCTTC	CASSAAGGEQFF
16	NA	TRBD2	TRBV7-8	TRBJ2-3	TGTGCCAGCAGCCTTTACGGACTAGCGGGTACAGATACGCAGTATTTT	CASSLYGLAGTDTQYF
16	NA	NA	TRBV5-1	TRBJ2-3	TGCGCCAGCAGCTTGGGGGCTAGCGCAGGGCCAGATACGCAGTATTTT	CASSLGASAGPDTQYF
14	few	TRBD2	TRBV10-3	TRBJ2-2	TGTGCCGTCGGACTAGCCGACACAACCGGGGAGCTGTTTTTT	CAVGLADTTGELFF
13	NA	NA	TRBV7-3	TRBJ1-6	TGTGCCAGCAGCTTGAACATTAATTCACCCCTCCACTTT	CASSLNINSPLHF
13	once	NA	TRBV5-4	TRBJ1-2	TGTGCCAGCAGCTTGAATAACAACTATGGCTACACCTTC	CASSLNNNYGYTF
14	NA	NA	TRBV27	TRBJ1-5	TGTGCCAGCAACCCGAGAGTTAGCAATCAGCCCCAGCATTTT	CASNPRVSNQPQHF
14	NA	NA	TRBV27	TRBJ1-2	TGTGCCAGCAGTTTGGGCGGGCCTAACTATGGCTACACCTTC	CASSLGGPNYGYTF
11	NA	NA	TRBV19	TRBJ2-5	TGTGCCAGTAGTATTCGGAAGACCCAGTACTTC	CASSIRKTQYF
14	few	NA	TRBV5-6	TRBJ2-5	TGTGCCAGCAGCTTGGCCGGCAGACAAGAGACCCAGTACTTC	CASSLAGRQETQYF
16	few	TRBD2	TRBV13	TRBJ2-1	TGTGCCAGCAACCACAGAGCGGGGTCTAACTACAATGAGCAGTTCTTC	CASNHRAGSNYNEQFF
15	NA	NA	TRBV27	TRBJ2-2	TGTGCCAGCAGTTTAGGGCAGGGCCTCACCGGGGAGCTGTTTTTT	CASSLGQGLTGELFF
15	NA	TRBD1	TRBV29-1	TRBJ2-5	TGCAGCGTTGAAGGGACAGGGCGAGGTCAAGAGACCCAGTACTTC	CSVEGTGRGQETQYF
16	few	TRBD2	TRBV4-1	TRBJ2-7	TGCGCCAGCAGCCAAGGTGGTAGCGGGTTTTCGAGCGAGCAGTACTTC	CASSQGGSGFSSEQYF
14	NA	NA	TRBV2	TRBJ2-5	TGTGCCAGCAGTAGTGGTATCGGCGCGGAGACCCAGTACTTC	CASSSGIGAETQYF
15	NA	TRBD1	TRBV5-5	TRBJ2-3	TGCGCCAGCAGCCAAGACAGGGGCGGGGCAGATACGCAGTATTTT	CASSQDRGGADTQYF
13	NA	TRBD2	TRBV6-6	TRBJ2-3	TGTGCCAGCAGGCTAGCGGACACAGATACGCAGTATTTT	CASRLADTDTQYF
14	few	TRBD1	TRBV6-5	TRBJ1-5	TGTGCCAGCAGTTCCGGGACAGGGGGCCAGCCCCAGCATTTT	CASSSGTGGQPQHF
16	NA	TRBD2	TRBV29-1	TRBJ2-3	TGCAGCGTTGAACTGATTAGCGGGAGGACCACAGATACGCAGTATTTT	CSVELISGRTTDTQYF
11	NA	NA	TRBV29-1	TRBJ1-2	TGCAGCGTTGATGAGGGATACGGCTACACCTTC	CSVDEGYGYTF
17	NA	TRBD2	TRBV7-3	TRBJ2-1	TGTGCCAGCAGCCACGGGACTAGCGGGAGTTCCTACAATGAGCAGTTCTTC	CASSHGTSGSSYNEQFF
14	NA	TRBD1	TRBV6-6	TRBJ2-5	TGTGCCAGCACCAGGGACAGCCACCAAGAGACCCAGTACTTC	CASTRDSHQETQYF
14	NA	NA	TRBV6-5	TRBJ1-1	TGTGCCAGCAGTTACGAGGGCGGGAACACTGAAGCTTTCTTT	CASSYEGGNTEAFF
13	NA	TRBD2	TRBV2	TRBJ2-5	TGTGCCAGCAGCTCTAGCGGGGGGGCCTCCCAGTACTTC	CASSSSGGASQYF
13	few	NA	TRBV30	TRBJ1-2	TGTGCCTGGTCAGACAGTCCCGTCGATGGCTACACCTTC	CAWSDSPVDGYTF
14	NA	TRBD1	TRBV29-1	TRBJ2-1	TGCAGCGCCGAGGGACAGGGTATATACAATGAGCAGTTCTTC	CSAEGQGIYNEQFF
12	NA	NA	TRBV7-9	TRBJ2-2	TGTGCCAGCAGTCCTTACCCCGGGGAGCTGTTTTTT	CASSPYPGELFF
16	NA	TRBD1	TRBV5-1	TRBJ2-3	TGCGCCAGCAGATTTGCCGGGACAGCTAGCACAGATACGCAGTATTTT	CASRFAGTASTDTQYF
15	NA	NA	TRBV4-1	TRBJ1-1	TGCGCCAGCAGCCAAGATCCAACAGGGAACACTGAAGCTTTCTTT	CASSQDPTGNTEAFF
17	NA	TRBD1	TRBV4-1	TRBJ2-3	TGCGCCAGCAGCCCAGAACCCGGGACAGGGTACACAGATACGCAGTATTTT	CASSPEPGTGYTDTQYF
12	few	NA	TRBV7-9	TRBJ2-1	TGTGCCAGCAGCTTGTCCGTAAATGAGCAGTTCTTC	CASSLSVNEQFF
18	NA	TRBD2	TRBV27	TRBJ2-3	TGTGCCAGCAGTTCGGTCGACCCGGGACTAGCTAGCACAGATACGCAGTATTTT	CASSSVDPGLASTDTQYF
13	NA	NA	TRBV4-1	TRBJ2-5	TGCGCCAGCAGCCAGGTGGTGGGAGAGACCCAGTACTTC	CASSQVVGETQYF
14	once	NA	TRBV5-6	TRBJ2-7	TGTGCCAGCAGCTTGAACCAAGGGCGCAACGAGCAGTACTTC	CASSLNQGRNEQYF
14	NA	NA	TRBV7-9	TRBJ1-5	TGTGCCAGCAGCCGGGAGGGTGGGGACCAGCCCCAGCATTTT	CASSREGGDQPQHF
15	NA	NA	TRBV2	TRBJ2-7	TGTGCCAGCAGAGATCCGACACTTACTCCCTACGAGCAGTACTTC	CASRDPTLTPYEQYF
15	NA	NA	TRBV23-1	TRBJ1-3	TGCGCCAGCAGTCATGGGAGAAAGACCGGAAACACCATATATTTT	CASSHGRKTGNTIYF
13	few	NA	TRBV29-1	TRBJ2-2	TGCAGCGTTTCACAGGGGAACACCGGGGAGCTGTTTTTT	CSVSQGNTGELFF
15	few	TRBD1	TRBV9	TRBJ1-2	TGTGCCAGCAGCGTGAAGGACAGGACCTTCTATGGCTACACCTTC	CASSVKDRTFYGYTF
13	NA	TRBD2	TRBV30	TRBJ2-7	TGTGCCTGGGAACCGGGACTAACCTACGAGCAGTACTTC	CAWEPGLTYEQYF
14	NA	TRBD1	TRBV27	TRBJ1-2	TGTGCCAGCAGTTTGACCCAACAGGGGGATGGCTACACCTTC	CASSLTQQGDGYTF
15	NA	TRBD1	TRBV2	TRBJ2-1	TGTGCCAGCAGTGCCGGACAGGGGGCGGGAAATGAGCAGTTCTTC	CASSAGQGAGNEQFF
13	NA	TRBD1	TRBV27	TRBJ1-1	TGTGCCAGCCGGACAGGGCCGAACACTGAAGCTTTCTTT	CASRTGPNTEAFF
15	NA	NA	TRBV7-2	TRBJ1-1	TGTGCCAGCAGCTTAGCGCTAATTGGCGACACTGAAGCTTTCTTT	CASSLALIGDTEAFF
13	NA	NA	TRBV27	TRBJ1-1	TGTGCCAGCAGTTTAATGGGGCTTACTGAAGCTTTCTTT	CASSLMGLTEAFF
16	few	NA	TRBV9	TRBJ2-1	TGTGCCAGCAGCGTTAGCGGAACGGGGCTACACAATGAGCAGTTCTTC	CASSVSGTGLHNEQFF
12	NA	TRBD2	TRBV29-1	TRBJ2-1	TGCAGCCTTACTAGCGGGGGCGATGAGCAGTTCTTC	CSLTSGGDEQFF
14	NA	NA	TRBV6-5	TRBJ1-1	TGTGCCAGCAGTTACTCCCAGGCGTTGACTGAAGCTTTCTTT	CASSYSQALTEAFF
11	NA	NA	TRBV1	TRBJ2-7	TGCACACTGGACGGATCCTACGAGCAGTACTTC	CTLDGSYEQYF
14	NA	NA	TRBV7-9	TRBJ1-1	TGTGCCAGCAGCGTAGAGTGGGGGGACACTGAAGCTTTCTTT	CASSVEWGDTEAFF
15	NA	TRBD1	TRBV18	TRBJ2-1	TGTGCCAGCTCACCTACGGACAGGGTCTACAATGAGCAGTTCTTC	CASSPTDRVYNEQFF
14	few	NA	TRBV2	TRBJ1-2	TGTGCCAGCAGTGAAGCTGCACAGGACTATGGCTACACCTTC	CASSEAAQDYGYTF
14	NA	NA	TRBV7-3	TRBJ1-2	TGTGCCAGCAGCTTAACTTCCACTAACTATGGCTACACCTTC	CASSLTSTNYGYTF